This TCR beta chain was captured in a study of tumor-infiltrating lymphocytes in primary liver carcinoma. The overall study: Patients included men and women of 30 to 69 years.

General study results and limits: There were only about 8-25% of top clones found in all five tumor regions. Whereas tumor region pairs overlapped more, tumor-adjacent and tumor-blood pairs overlapped less.

Unsorted bulk tissue (roughly 19-31 mg) underwent RNA and DNA co-extraction. This CDR3 has 14 residues. CDR1 is SGHAT, CDR2 FQNNGV, per germline. TCR beta cDNA was made from 450 to 550 ng total RNA with a constant-region primer. Libraries covering TCR beta were generated through three nested multiplex PCR rounds (using a slightly modified ARM-PCR). In the first two PCR rounds, TRBV1-TRBV30 forward primers were paired with a C-beta reverse primer, and each round lasted approximately 10 cycles. TCRdb recomputed calls from the multiplex PCR reads with MiXCR, one row per CDR3 protein. The sample lists approximately 110,000 distinct CDR3 sequences, around 62% occurring once. As for this clonotype: Its antigen is still unknown. The germline gene is not matched at one end of the junction; a read error may be the cause.

The chain is built from TRBV11-2 and TRBJ1-1; D not resolved. The receptor was isolated from a woman in her sixties or seventies with primary liver carcinoma and hepatitis B virus infection. Sequencing was carried out using liver tumor tissue from sampling region 1. The subset here: tumor region T1, superior pole. The CDR3 protein is CTSSSLHPGTEAFF. CDR3 DNA: TGTACCAGCAGTTCACTTCACCCTGGCACTGAAGCTTTCTTT.